Listed below are T cell receptor beta chains from one sample, sequenced in a study of cytomegalovirus exposure and HLA in healthy donors. This table comes from immunoSEQ multiplex PCR, and its TCRdb copy is limited to in-frame clones, with some not included. The sample holds 100,000 to 150,000 clones, around 80% seen once. The sequencing sample was made of PBMCs. The source of these receptors is a female donor in good health and CMV-seronegative. Each CDR3 is given with its conserved first and last residue. The order of the fields is clone size, J gene, V gene, CDR3 length, D gene, CDR3 protein, CDR3 DNA. The D gene is left open where the match is weak. Rows give clone size only sometimes, using once, few, many, or a class for an expanded clone.

>NA|TRBJ1-5|TRBV5-8|16|NA
CASSRRAGYSNQPQHF
TGTGCCAGCAGCAGACGGGCAGGGTATAGCAATCAGCCCCAGCATTTT
>few|TRBJ2-3|TRBV9|15|NA
CASGPLLASTDTQYF
TGTGCCAGCGGACCCCTCCTAGCGAGCACAGATACGCAGTATTTT
>NA|TRBJ1-3|TRBV10-3|15|NA
CAISEVQGLGNTIYF
TGTGCCATCAGTGAGGTGCAGGGGCTTGGAAACACCATATATTTT
>NA|TRBJ1-1|TRBV5-4|15|TRBD1
CASSRRDRGVPEAFF
TGTGCCAGCAGCCGCCGGGACAGGGGCGTGCCTGAAGCTTTCTTT
>NA|TRBJ2-5|TRBV7-2|14|TRBD1
CASSSRDSIGTQYF
TGTGCCAGCAGCTCCAGGGACAGTATCGGGACCCAGTACTTC
>NA|TRBJ2-5|TRBV7-6|22|TRBD2
CASSLSNPGRLAGRSRLETQYF
TGTGCCAGCAGCTTATCAAATCCGGGTAGGCTAGCGGGAAGAAGCCGACTAGAGACCCAGTACTTC
>NA|TRBJ2-2|TRBV5-4|15|NA
CASSTLTGVSGELFF
TGTGCCAGCAGCACACTTACGGGGGTTTCCGGGGAGCTGTTTTTT
>NA|TRBJ2-1|TRBV27|15|TRBD2
CASSLPGGAGNEQFF
TGTGCCAGCAGTTTACCCGGGGGGGCTGGCAATGAGCAGTTCTTC
>NA|TRBJ2-7|TRBV5-1|12|TRBD2
CASSGGVYEQYF
TGCGCCAGCTCGGGAGGGGTCTACGAGCAGTACTTC
>NA|TRBJ2-1|TRBV7-2|16|TRBD2
CASSLSRVAGANEQFF
TGTGCCAGCAGCTTATCCAGGGTAGCGGGAGCCAATGAGCAGTTCTTC
>NA|TRBJ2-2|TRBV18|12|NA
CASGGGTGELFF
TGTGCCAGCGGAGGAGGCACCGGGGAGCTGTTTTTT
>NA|TRBJ1-1|TRBV7-9|12|NA
CASSFGQPEAFF
TGTGCCAGCAGCTTTGGACAGCCTGAAGCTTTCTTT
>NA|TRBJ1-6|TRBV7-9|16|TRBD1
CSSSSTTQGANSPLHF
TGTTCCAGCAGCTCGACGACACAGGGGGCCAATTCACCCCTCCACTTT
>NA|TRBJ2-7|TRBV7-9|14|NA
CASSSPGSSYEQYF
TGTGCCAGCAGCTCGCCCGGGAGCTCCTACGAGCAGTACTTC
>NA|TRBJ2-1|TRBV30|13|NA
CAWRSSRYNEQFF
TGTGCCTGGAGGTCCTCCAGGTACAATGAGCAGTTCTTC
>NA|TRBJ1-5|TRBV7-9|14|NA
CASSFRQAGQPQHF
TGTGCCAGCAGCTTTAGACAAGCGGGTCAGCCCCAGCATTTT
>NA|TRBJ1-6|TRBV9|15|NA
CASSPVWGADSPLHF
TGTGCCAGCAGCCCAGTGTGGGGCGCGGATTCACCCCTCCACTTT
>NA|TRBJ2-7|TRBV5-1|15|TRBD2
CASSGLAGSTMEQYF
TGCGCCAGCAGTGGACTAGCGGGATCCACCATGGAGCAGTACTTC
>NA|TRBJ1-2|TRBV9|14|TRBD1
CASSDSGQYYGYTF
TGTGCCAGCAGCGATTCGGGACAGTACTATGGCTACACCTTC
>NA|TRBJ2-1|TRBV10-2|12|TRBD1
CASRTGYNEQFF
TGCGCCAGCAGGACAGGGTACAATGAGCAGTTCTTC
>NA|TRBJ2-6|TRBV23-1|20|TRBD1
CASSHHSRDRGSSGANVLTF
TGCGCCAGCAGTCACCACTCCCGGGACAGGGGATCATCTGGGGCCAACGTCCTGACTTTC
>once|TRBJ1-2|TRBV19|17|TRBD1
CASSSGDSSPQFYGYTF
TGTGCCAGTAGTAGTGGGGACAGCTCCCCTCAGTTCTATGGCTACACCTTC
>NA|TRBJ2-6|TRBV30|13|NA
CAWSPDRNTVLTF
TGTGCCTGGAGCCCGGACAGAAACACCGTCCTGACTTTC
>few|TRBJ1-2|TRBV28|15|NA
CASSTYYTVNYGYTF
TGTGCCAGCAGCACCTATTATACAGTTAACTATGGCTACACCTTC
>NA|TRBJ2-7|TRBV21-1|16|NA
CASNLSPGTGDYEQYF
TGTGCCAGCAACCTATCTCCCGGGACAGGCGATTACGAGCAGTACTTC
>NA|TRBJ2-7|TRBV30|13|NA
CAWSVSAGLEQYF
TGTGCCTGGAGTGTGAGTGCTGGTCTCGAGCAGTACTTC